These 23 T cell receptor beta chains were sequenced from one sample in a study of blood T cell repertoires in COVID-19. TCRdb's table, derived via immunoSEQ multiplex PCR, lists solely in-frame clones and lacks some. Of over 300,000 clones detected, over 75% appear once; the ten largest clones hold 0.95% to 1%. Specimen: PBMCs or T cells enriched from blood (not recorded which). The receptors stem from a woman aged 25 to 45 with acute COVID-19.

V gene TRBV2 combines with J gene TRBJ1-6; 7 bases map to TRBD1. J lost 11 bases, V lost 4 bases, and 8 bases had no gene match. The germline V gene encodes CDR1 SNHLY and CDR2 FYNNEI. This CDR3 has 14 amino acids. CDR3 nucleotide sequence: TGTGCCAGCAGTGGAGACAACAGGGGAACACCCCTCCACTTT. This sequence encodes CASSGDNRGTPLHF.

This clone occurred once. The rearrangement joins TRBV10-1 to TRBJ2-3; 14 nucleotides agree with TRBD2. The CDR3 totals 16 residues. The germline CDR1 and CDR2 sequences are WNHNN and SYGVQD (reference sequence). V was clipped by 6 bases and J by 10 bases; unmatched bases: 12. In DNA, the CDR3 is TGCGCCAGCAGCCCATTGACTAGCGGGGGGGCCGGCCCGCAGTATTTT. It codes for CASSPLTSGGAGPQYF.

This clone occurred a few times. The V gene is TRBV11-1, the J gene TRBJ2-3; perhaps TRBD1 as D (6 bases). Per the germline V gene, CDR1 is SGHAT and CDR2 is FQDESV (reference sequence). The CDR3 loop spans 16 amino acids. V lost 2 bases, J lost 1 base, and 13 bases lay in between. The CDR3 nucleotides read TGTGCCAGCAGCTTACGCAGGGGTGGTGGCACAGATACGCAGTATTTT. Protein: CASSLRRGGGTDTQYF.

This chain uses TRBV21-1 with TRBJ1-6; the table names TRBD1, a call not compared with the DNA. TRBV21-1 has pseudogene status. This CDR3 is built from 16 residues. The CDR3 is CASSKVEEQGRSPLHF. The CDR3 coding sequence is TGTGCCAGCAGCAAAGTTGAGGAGCAGGGAAGGTCACCCCTCCACTTT.

The CDR3 loop reads CASLPTGVSGKLFF. CDR3 nucleotides: TGTGCCAGTTTACCTACAGGGGTTTCTGGAAAACTGTTTTTT. This chain links TRBV19 with TRBJ1-4, with 7 bases that match TRBD1. Losses at the gene ends were 8 bases for V and 10 bases for J; bases not matched to a gene: 13. Germline V gene sequence: CDR1 LNHDA, CDR2 SQIVND (reference sequence). CDR3 size: 14 residues.

The chain is built from TRBV5-5 and TRBJ2-7, with D tentatively TRBD2 (6 bases). V was clipped by 4 bases and J by 1 base, with 21 bases between them. Germline V lookup: CDR1 SGHKS, CDR2 YYEKEE (reference sequence). The CDR3 loop spans 17 amino acids. The CDR3 bases are TGTGCCAGCAGCAGTACCCTTGGGACTGCCCTTTCCTACGAGCAGTACTTC. It is translated as CASSSTLGTALSYEQYF.

This chain's CDR3 is CASSQKILAGENLYEQYF. The CDR3 bases are TGCGCCAGCAGCCAAAAAATACTAGCGGGGGAAAACCTATACGAGCAGTACTTC. The chain employs TRBV4-1 and TRBJ2-7; 11 nucleotides line up with TRBD2. The CDR3 is 18 amino acids. J was trimmed by 4 bases and V by 2 bases; bases with no gene match: 13. The germline CDR1 and CDR2 sequences are MGHRA and YSYEKL.

This chain connects TRBV24-1 to TRBJ2-2; tentatively, D is TRBD2 (6 bases). The V gene's germline CDR1 is KGHDR and CDR2 SFDVKD. V was shortened by 4 bases and J by 10 bases, with 21 bases between the two germline ends. CDR3 length: 16 residues. This CDR3 is CATSETGGTPAEELFF. Written as DNA, the CDR3 is TGTGCCACCAGTGAGACTGGCGGGACTCCGGCGGAGGAGCTGTTTTTT.

This sequence joins TRBV5-1 and TRBJ2-5; 9 nucleotides align to TRBD2. This CDR3 has 17 amino acids. The germline V gene encodes CDR1 SGHRS and CDR2 YFSETQ. V lost 3 bases, J lost 0 bases, and 9 bases stayed unmatched. CDR3 sequence: CASSWGGLAGNQETQYF. The DNA of the CDR3 is TGCGCCAGCAGCTGGGGGGGCCTAGCGGGAAACCAAGAGACCCAGTACTTC.

For this clone: The same CDR3 is also encoded by other DNA sequences in this sample. V gene TRBV27 combines with J gene TRBJ1-6, with D perhaps matching TRBD1 (6 bases). The ends were cut back, 2 bases at V and 7 bases at J, with 12 bases in the middle. Germline V CDR1 and CDR2: MNHEY, SMNVEV (reference sequence). CDR3 size: 15 residues. CDR3 protein: CASSLRQGGNSPLHF. The CDR3, as DNA: TGTGCCAGCAGTTTACGCCAAGGGGGAAATTCACCCCTCCACTTT.

The chain joins TRBV6-5 to TRBJ2-3; tentatively, D is TRBD1 (6 bases). Per the germline V gene, CDR1 is MNHEY and CDR2 is SVGAGI. V lost 5 bases and J lost 11, with 14 bases in between. The CDR3 loop spans 12 amino acids. The CDR3 spells CASSLTGIGQYF. The CDR3 DNA reads as TGTGCCAGCAGTCTCACAGGGATCGGGCAGTATTTT.

The J gene is TRBJ1-5, the V gene TRBV2, with 7 nucleotides matching TRBD1. This CDR3 spans 17 amino acids. V gave up 5 bases and J gave up 2 bases; unmatched junction bases: 12. Germline V CDR1 and CDR2: SNHLY, FYNNEI. CDR3 amino acids: CASSIGQEGTGNQPQHF. CDR3 nucleotide sequence: TGTGCCAGCAGTATTGGACAGGAGGGTACGGGCAATCAGCCCCAGCATTTT.

V and J are TRBV7-9 and TRBJ2-7; 10 nucleotides line up with TRBD1. With V trimmed by 7 bases and J by 4 bases, 10 bases remained unmatched. Per germline, CDR1 SEHNR and CDR2 FQNEAQ (reference sequence). The length of the CDR3 is 15 residues. CDR3 sequence: CASTSTRTGGYEQYF. CDR3 nucleotides: TGTGCCAGCACCTCCACCCGGACAGGGGGGTACGAGCAGTACTTC. Combining the CDR3 with reference TRBV7-9 and TRBJ2-7 gives the whole variable domain DTGVSQNPRHKITKRGQNVTFRCDPISEHNRLYWYRQTLGQGPEFLTYFQNEAQLEKSRLLSDRFSAERPKGSFSTLEIQRTEQGDSAMYLCASTSTRTGGYEQYFGPGTRLTVT.

CDR3 sequence: CASSLTGGTEAFF. CDR3 nucleotides: TGTGCCAGCAGTCTTACAGGGGGAACTGAAGCTTTCTTT. J is TRBJ1-1 and V is TRBV28, with 8 bases aligning to TRBD1. The CDR3 loop spans 13 amino acids. Germline CDR1 MDHEN, CDR2 SYDVKM. V lost 5 bases, J lost 5 bases, and 4 bases stayed unmatched.

With regard to this clone: The same CDR3 also results from other DNA sequences found in this sample. V gene TRBV5-1 combines with J gene TRBJ2-3, with 9 bases identical to TRBD2. The CDR3 length is 15 residues. V trimming: 2 bases; J trimming: 0 bases; junction bases outside the gene matches: 1. CDR1 SGHRS and CDR2 YFSETQ come from the germline V gene. CDR3 DNA: TGCGCCAGCAGCTTAGCGGGGGGTAGCACAGATACGCAGTATTTT. It codes for CASSLAGGSTDTQYF.

The J gene is TRBJ1-2, the V gene TRBV2; possibly TRBD1 for D (5 bases). There are 13 residues in the CDR3. V was shortened by 8 bases and J by 4 bases, with 14 bases between the two germline ends. Germline assignment: CDR1 SNHLY and CDR2 FYNNEI. In DNA, the CDR3 is TGTGCCAGCGGGGCAGGGAGGGGCTATGGCTACACCTTC. It encodes CASGAGRGYGYTF.

This clone was recorded only once. This chain joins TRBV2 and TRBJ1-1, with D uncertain. The CDR3 runs to 13 residues. Trimming took off 7 bases at V and 0 bases at J, with 9 bases between the two ends. The germline V gene has CDR1 SNHLY and CDR2 FYNNEI. Here the CDR3 DNA reads TGTGCCAGCATCGGGGAACTGAACACTGAAGCTTTCTTT. Protein product: CASIGELNTEAFF.

The chain is built from TRBV10-3 and TRBJ2-7; the match to TRBD1 covers 7 bases. The trim removed 5 bases at V and 7 bases at J, leaving 20 bases unmatched. Germline-derived CDR1 and CDR2 are ENHRY and SYGVKD. This CDR3 region has 17 residues. The DNA of the CDR3 is TGTGCCATCAGTCGGGCAGACAGGGAAGAAGCGTCTAGAGAGCAGTACTTC. This gives the protein CAISRADREEASREQYF.

The V call is TRBV4-1, the J call TRBJ2-7, with TRBD1 identical over 7 bases. There are 14 residues in the CDR3. The V gene's germline CDR1 is MGHRA and CDR2 YSYEKL. V was clipped by 6 bases and J by 3 bases; unmatched bases: 8. CDR3 in amino acids: CASSHKGGGYEQYF. CDR3 bases: TGCGCCAGCAGTCACAAAGGGGGCGGCTACGAGCAGTACTTC.

This rearrangement joins TRBV6-2 or TRBV6-3 to TRBJ1-6, with 8 positions matching TRBD1. Trimming removed 0 bases from V and 8 bases from J; junction bases left unmatched: 15. Germline assignment: CDR1 MNHEY and CDR2 SVGEGT. This CDR3 is built from 19 residues. The CDR3 coding sequence is TGTGCCAGCAGTTACTCCGGACAGGCCGGACAGGGTCGCGATTCACCCCTCCACTTT. Protein product: CASSYSGQAGQGRDSPLHF.

This sequence joins TRBV6-4 and TRBJ1-1, with TRBD1 matching 9 bases. V was clipped by 6 bases and J by 3 bases; unmatched bases: 8. CDR3 length equals 15 residues. Germline V lookup: CDR1 MRHNA, CDR2 SNTAGT. CDR3 DNA: TGTGCCAGCAGAGCCGGGACAGGGATCTACACTGAAGCTTTCTTT. Amino acid sequence: CASRAGTGIYTEAFF.

The chain joins TRBV18 to TRBJ1-2, with 7 bases fitting TRBD1. This CDR3 region has 14 residues. The trim removed 1 base at V and 8 bases at J, leaving 7 bases unmatched. Per the germline V gene, CDR1 is KGHSH and CDR2 is LQKENI. The CDR3 sequence is CASSPQNRGFGYTF. As DNA, the CDR3 is TGTGCCAGCTCACCACAAAACAGGGGATTCGGCTACACCTTC.

This clone was found a few times. The chain is built from TRBV19 and TRBJ1-1; D is ambiguous. Trimming cost V 1 base and J 1 base, with 10 bases left between them. Germline V gives CDR1 LNHDA, CDR2 SQIVND (reference sequence). The CDR3 is 15 residues long. The DNA for the CDR3 is TGTGCCAGTAGTATAGGTCCCAGACAGAACACTGAAGCTTTCTTT. It is translated as CASSIGPRQNTEAFF.